Listed below are T cell receptor beta chains from one sample, sequenced in a study of cytotoxic CD8 clonotypes in ibrutinib-treated CLL. Method: immunoSEQ multiplex PCR; TCRdb's copy keeps in-frame clones and lacks some. The sample lists about 160,000 clones; around 84% were seen once. The specimen comprised PBMCs, sampled after 12 months of ibrutinib treatment. All receptors come from a human donor with chronic lymphocytic leukemia. Both conserved end residues are part of each CDR3. D genes are given only for firm matches. Some rows mark clone size as missing; the rest say once, few, many or name a class of expanded clone.

J gene,clone size,V gene,D gene,CDR3 DNA,CDR3 protein
TRBJ1-1,NA,TRBV5-3,NA,TGTGCCAGAAGCTCGTACGGCAAGAACACTGAAGCTTTCTTT,CARSSYGKNTEAFF
TRBJ2-1,NA,TRBV9,TRBD1,TGTGCCAGCAGCGTACCCGGGTCGGGGACAGTGGGGGATGCTAGCTCCTACAATGAGCAGTTCTTC,CASSVPGSGTVGDASSYNEQFF
TRBJ2-3,NA,TRBV7-2,NA,TGTGCCAGCAGCTCGGTAGCTACTTCTGTCGCAGATACGCAGTATTTT,CASSSVATSVADTQYF
TRBJ1-2,once,TRBV5-4,NA,TGTGCCAGCAGCTCCCGGACCAGGGAGGCCTATGGCTACACCTTC,CASSSRTREAYGYTF
TRBJ1-6,NA,TRBV4-2,NA,TGTGCCAGCAGCCAATCCGCTCCCAGCCAGTACTATAATTCACCCCTCCACTTT,CASSQSAPSQYYNSPLHF
TRBJ1-2,NA,TRBV15,TRBD1,TGTGCCACCAGCAGGGGGACAGGGAACTATGGCTACACCTTC,CATSRGTGNYGYTF
TRBJ1-5,NA,TRBV6-5,NA,TGTGCCAGCAGTTACTCCGGGGGCGCAGGCAATCAGCCCCAGCATTTT,CASSYSGGAGNQPQHF
TRBJ1-1,NA,TRBV11-3,NA,TGTGCCAGCAGCAATACAGGCACTGAAGCTTTCTTT,CASSNTGTEAFF
TRBJ2-3,NA,TRBV5-6,TRBD1,TGTGCCAGCAGCTTCGGGGGACAGGGTACAGATACGCAGTATTTT,CASSFGGQGTDTQYF
TRBJ1-2,NA,TRBV5-5,NA,TGTGCCAGCAGCTTGGAGCCCAGCTCTAACTATGGCTACACCTTC,CASSLEPSSNYGYTF
TRBJ2-3,NA,TRBV6-1,NA,TGTGCCAGCAGTGAGACGGACACAGATACGCAGTATTTT,CASSETDTDTQYF
TRBJ1-1,NA,TRBV15,TRBD1,TGTGCCACCAGCAGAGTGGGGACAGGGTTTGCTTTCTTT,CATSRVGTGFAFF
TRBJ2-3,once,TRBV19,NA,TGTGCCAGTAGACTCTCCGGAGATACGCAGTATTTT,CASRLSGDTQYF
TRBJ2-2,NA,TRBV30,TRBD2,TGTGCCTGGAGTCCCATGGGGAGGGCCGGGGAGCTGTTTTTT,CAWSPMGRAGELFF
TRBJ2-7,once,TRBV27,TRBD2,TGTGCCAGCAGTTCCGGGACTAGCCTCTACGAGCAGTACTTC,CASSSGTSLYEQYF
TRBJ2-7,NA,TRBV4-3,NA,TGCGCCAGCAGCCAAGATGCGGGCAGTCTTATGTACGAGCAGTACTTC,CASSQDAGSLMYEQYF
TRBJ2-3,NA,TRBV7-2,NA,TGTGCCAGCAGCAGGAGTCGGACAGATACGCAGTATTTT,CASSRSRTDTQYF
TRBJ1-1,NA,TRBV29-1,NA,TGCAGCGCCCAGTCACCCGGGGAGGGCACTGAAGCTTTCTTT,CSAQSPGEGTEAFF
TRBJ1-1,NA,TRBV25-1,NA,TGTGCCAGCAGTGAGCACAGGGTTTCAGGGAACACTGAAGCTTTCTTT,CASSEHRVSGNTEAFF
TRBJ2-1,NA,TRBV18,NA,TGTGCCAGCTCACCAATAGAAGGGGATGAGCAGTTCTTC,CASSPIEGDEQFF
TRBJ1-1,NA,TRBV5-1,TRBD1,TGCGCCAGCAGCTCCCGCGGGACAGGGGGTGAAGCTTTCTTT,CASSSRGTGGEAFF
TRBJ2-3,NA,TRBV11-3,NA,TGTGCCAGCAGCTTACGAAGACAGGATACGCAGTATTTT,CASSLRRQDTQYF
TRBJ2-1,NA,TRBV4-1,TRBD1,TGCGCCAGCAGCAAACAGGGGGCAGATAATGAGCAGTTCTTC,CASSKQGADNEQFF
TRBJ2-7,once,TRBV9,NA,TGTGCCAGCAGCGTCTCTACCGGGACAATCAACGAGCAGTACTTC,CASSVSTGTINEQYF
TRBJ1-2,NA,TRBV5-6,NA,TGTGCCAGCCGGGGGCGGGTTAACTATGGCTACACCTTC,CASRGRVNYGYTF
TRBJ1-3,NA,TRBV7-2,TRBD1,TGTGCCAGCAGCTTAGAGGGGACAGGGAGAAACACCATATATTTT,CASSLEGTGRNTIYF
TRBJ1-1,NA,TRBV29-1,NA,TGCAGCGTTGGAGGTCCGCAATGGGGCAACACTGAAGCTTTCTTT,CSVGGPQWGNTEAFF
TRBJ2-7,NA,TRBV28,TRBD2,TGTGCCAGCAGCCCCGGGACTAGAGGTGGATTGAGGGAGCAGTACTTC,CASSPGTRGGLREQYF
TRBJ2-7,once,TRBV7-8,TRBD2,TGTGTATCGGGGGGGCTCTACGAGCAGTACTTC,CVSGGLYEQYF
TRBJ1-2,NA,TRBV6-4,NA,TGTGCCAGCAGTGAGGGGGCAGGAGGGTATGGCTACACCTTC,CASSEGAGGYGYTF
TRBJ2-5,few,TRBV19,TRBD2,TGTGCCAGTAGTATGGGGAGGGCCGGAGAGACCCAGTACTTC,CASSMGRAGETQYF
TRBJ2-7,few,TRBV18,TRBD1,TGTGCCAGCTCACCGGACAGGGCAGGCGAGCAGTACTTC,CASSPDRAGEQYF
TRBJ1-3,NA,TRBV19,NA,TGTGCCAGTAGGAATACTGGAAACACCATATATTTT,CASRNTGNTIYF
TRBJ2-2,few,TRBV19,TRBD2,TGTGCCAGTAGTATGTGGACTAGCGGGAACACCGGGGAGCTGTTTTTT,CASSMWTSGNTGELFF
TRBJ2-2,NA,TRBV30,NA,TGTGCCTGGAGGACCGTCCGGGCCGGGGAGCTGTTTTTT,CAWRTVRAGELFF
TRBJ1-1,NA,TRBV7-9,NA,TGTGCCAGCAGCTTAGTTGGGAACACTGAAGCTTTCTTT,CASSLVGNTEAFF
TRBJ1-2,NA,TRBV7-8,NA,TGTGCCAGCAGCTTAGCCAGGGAGTCTAACTATGGCTACACCTTC,CASSLARESNYGYTF
TRBJ2-7,NA,TRBV25-1,TRBD1,TGTGCCACCTCTGACCGGGACAGCTATTACGAGCAGTACTTC,CATSDRDSYYEQYF
TRBJ2-7,NA,TRBV19,TRBD2,TGTGCCAGTAGTATAAGGACTAGCGGGGCTTACGAGCAGTACTTC,CASSIRTSGAYEQYF
TRBJ2-2,NA,TRBV6-5,NA,TGTGCCAGCAGCGGTAGGGGGGAGCTGTTTTTT,CASSGRGELFF
TRBJ1-3,NA,TRBV5-6,NA,TGTGCCAGCAGCTCGTACAGGAATTTAATATACTCTGGAAACACCATATATTTT,CASSSYRNLIYSGNTIYF
TRBJ1-4,NA,TRBV4-2,NA,TGTGCCAGCAGCCAAGATCGGTGGGGGACTAATGAAAAACTGTTTTTT,CASSQDRWGTNEKLFF
TRBJ2-3,NA,TRBV4-3,TRBD1,TGCGCCAGCAGCTTTCGGACAGGGCGGCCAGATACGCAGTATTTT,CASSFRTGRPDTQYF
TRBJ2-1,NA,TRBV30,TRBD2,TGTGCCTGGATTGAAGCTAGCGGCTACAATGAGCAGTTCTTC,CAWIEASGYNEQFF
TRBJ2-3,NA,TRBV2,TRBD1,TGTGCCAGCAGTGCTTCACAAGGGACAGGGGCGGATACGCAGTATTTT,CASSASQGTGADTQYF
TRBJ2-7,NA,TRBV7-2,TRBD2,TGTGCCAGCAGCCAGTCGGCTAGCGGGGGGTACGAGCAGTACTTC,CASSQSASGGYEQYF
TRBJ2-3,NA,TRBV19,NA,TGTGCCAGTAGTCCCGGCCCCGGACAAAGACATAGTTTGCACACAGATACGCAGTATTTT,CASSPGPGQRHSLHTDTQYF
TRBJ1-2,few,TRBV29-1,TRBD1,TGCAGCGTTGAAACAGGGGGGTATGGCTACACCTTC,CSVETGGYGYTF
TRBJ1-1,NA,TRBV11-2,NA,TGTGCCAGCAGCTTTGAGACAGGAACTGAAGCTTTCTTT,CASSFETGTEAFF
TRBJ1-1,NA,TRBV11-2,NA,TGTGCCAGCAGTATGGACAGAAGAACTGAAGCTTTCTTT,CASSMDRRTEAFF
TRBJ1-1,NA,TRBV5-1,NA,TGCGCCAGCAGCAGGCGGGGGCAGGGTACTGGAACTGAAGCTTTCTTT,CASSRRGQGTGTEAFF
TRBJ1-1,NA,TRBV18,NA,TGTGCCAGCTCATTTAACCCAGAGGCTGAAGCTTTCTTT,CASSFNPEAEAFF
TRBJ1-2,NA,TRBV18,NA,TGTGCCAGCTCACCACAAGCAGGGAACTATGGCTACACCTTC,CASSPQAGNYGYTF